Each of the 12 T cell receptor beta chains below was sequenced from the same sample in a study of shared clonotypes between healthy human individuals. Clones were sequenced by immunoSEQ multiplex PCR, and TCRdb holds only the in-frame ones, with some missing. The sample holds 2 million to 2.5 million clones, over 85% seen once. Sequenced sample: naive CD4+ T cells from PBMCs. Subset described: CD45RA+ positively selected. The receptors derive from a man aged 18-30 years in good health. Some clones in this sample may be carry-over from other donors' samples.

This clone was counted between two and nine times. This chain joins TRBV2 and TRBJ1-5; the D is unclear. The length of the CDR3 is 16 residues. V gave up 6 bases and J gave up 1 base, with 16 bases separating them. CDR1 and CDR2 (germline): SNHLY, FYNNEI. The CDR3 DNA sequence: TGTGCCAGCAGCCGAGACCCTAGGCTCAGCAATCAGCCCCAGCATTTT. Residues: CASSRDPRLSNQPQHF.

Note on this clone: This sample also contains other DNA sequences that code for the same CDR3. The chain combines TRBV5-4 with TRBJ2-3; D is possibly TRBD2 (6 bases). V lost 0 bases and J 1 base, leaving 9 bases between the germline ends. The CDR3 is 15 amino acids. CDR1 is SGHNT, CDR2 YYREEE, per germline (reference sequence). This CDR3 reads CASSLVGGGTDTQYF. The CDR3 DNA follows: TGTGCCAGCAGCTTGGTTGGCGGGGGCACAGATACGCAGTATTTT.

The rearrangement links TRBV19 to TRBJ2-7; TRBD1 matches at 9 bases. With V trimmed by 8 bases and J by 2 bases, 7 bases remained unmatched. Per germline, CDR1 LNHDA and CDR2 SQIVND (reference sequence). The CDR3 is 14 amino acids. CDR3 coding DNA: TGTGCCAGTGAAGCCGGGACAGGGCCCTACGAGCAGTACTTC. Amino acid sequence: CASEAGTGPYEQYF.

V and J are TRBV30 and TRBJ2-7; no reliable D call. Germline V gene lookup returns CDR1 GTSNPN and CDR2 SVGIG (reference sequence). Trimming took 5 bases from V and 6 from J, leaving 11 bases between them. The CDR3 covers 11 residues. The CDR3 DNA sequence: TGTGCCTGGGGGGTGGCGATCGAGCAGTACTTC. Amino acid sequence: CAWGVAIEQYF.

A note on this clone: Other DNA sequences in the sample encode the same CDR3. CDR3 protein: CASLGTDTQYF. DNA of the CDR3: TGTGCTTCTCTGGGCACAGATACGCAGTATTTT. The genes are TRBV28 and TRBJ2-3; D is uncertain. CDR3 size: 11 residues. Germline V lookup: CDR1 MDHEN, CDR2 SYDVKM.

The chain joins TRBV6-1 to TRBJ1-2, with 7 bases matching TRBD1. V dropped 7 bases and J dropped 0; count of bases not matched to a gene: 5. The CDR3 is 14 amino acids. Germline loops: CDR1 MNHNS, CDR2 SASEGT. Here the CDR3 reads CASTETGTNYGYTF. The CDR3 nucleotides read TGTGCCAGCACCGAGACAGGGACTAACTATGGCTACACCTTC.

In its sample, this clone was seen once. The V call is TRBV4-1, the J call TRBJ2-5; TRBD1 or TRBD2 may be the D gene (5 bases each). The V gene's germline CDR1 is MGHRA and CDR2 YSYEKL. The CDR3 sequence is 15 residues long. Between the trimmed V and J ends, which lost 5 bases and 9 bases, there was a span of 22 bases. The CDR3: CASSSFSGTIRAQYF. CDR3 nucleotide sequence: TGCGCCAGCAGCAGTTTCTCCGGGACGATCCGCGCCCAGTACTTC.

CDR3 amino acids: CASNQDGNTEAFF. DNA of the CDR3: TGTGCCAGCAATCAAGACGGGAACACTGAAGCTTTCTTT. This rearrangement joins TRBV6-5 to TRBJ1-1; D gene ambiguous. Germline CDR1 MNHEY, CDR2 SVGAGI. V was trimmed by 7 bases and J by 1 base, leaving 10 bases between them. The CDR3 is made up of 13 amino acids.

This chain uses TRBV11-2 with TRBJ2-2; 10 bases fit TRBD1. Germline loops: CDR1 SGHAT, CDR2 FQNNGV. The V gene end was trimmed by 4 bases and the J gene end by 6 bases; junction bases not matched to a gene: 8. This CDR3 is built from 16 residues. CDR3 loop: CASSSYSGTGAGELFF. The DNA for the CDR3 is TGTGCCAGCAGCTCATATTCCGGGACAGGGGCCGGGGAGCTGTTTTTT.

The V and J genes are TRBV6-6 and TRBJ2-7; D uncertain. Germline V gene lookup returns CDR1 MNHNY and CDR2 SVGAGI (reference sequence). This CDR3 contains 11 residues. Trimming stripped 10 bases from V and 6 bases from J, with 13 bases between. CDR3 residues: CATSRASEQYF. Written as DNA, the CDR3 is TGTGCCACCTCACGGGCATCCGAGCAGTACTTC.

Note on this clone: This specimen includes other DNA sequences encoding the same CDR3. V usage is TRBV28 and J usage is TRBJ1-2; 7 positions agree with TRBD1. From germline, CDR1 is MDHEN and CDR2 SYDVKM. The CDR3 covers 13 residues. The J segment lost 8 bases and the V segment lost 5 bases, leaving 8 bases of the junction unmatched. CDR3 sequence reads: CASSPGTAGGYTF. Here the CDR3 DNA reads TGTGCCAGCAGTCCCGGGACAGCGGGCGGCTACACCTTC.

This clone appeared a few times. This sequence joins TRBV28 and TRBJ1-5, with D unclear. The CDR3 extends over 12 amino acids. V dropped 5 bases and J dropped 11 bases, with 13 bases sitting between them. CDR1 is MDHEN and CDR2 is SYDVKM in the germline V gene. CDR3 protein: CASSPLSGAQHF. The CDR3 DNA sequence: TGTGCCAGCAGTCCCCTATCCGGGGCCCAGCATTTT.